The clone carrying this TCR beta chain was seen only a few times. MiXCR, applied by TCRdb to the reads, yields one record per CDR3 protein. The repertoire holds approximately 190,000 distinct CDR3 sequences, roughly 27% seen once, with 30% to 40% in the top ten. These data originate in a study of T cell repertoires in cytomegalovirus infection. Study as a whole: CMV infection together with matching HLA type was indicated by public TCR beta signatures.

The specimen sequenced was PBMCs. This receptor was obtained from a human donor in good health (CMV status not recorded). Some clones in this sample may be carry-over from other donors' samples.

The CDR3 sequence is CSIGLAGGQVEQFF. CDR3 nucleotide sequence: TGCAGCATTGGACTAGCGGGGGGGCAAGTTGAGCAGTTCTTC. The rearrangement uses TRBV29-1 and TRBJ2-1; 15 bases are shared with TRBD2. The junction had 8 bases not matched to a gene; V was cut back by 8 bases and J by 9 bases. Germline-derived CDR1 and CDR2 are SQVTM and ANQGSEA. CDR3 length: 14 amino acids.